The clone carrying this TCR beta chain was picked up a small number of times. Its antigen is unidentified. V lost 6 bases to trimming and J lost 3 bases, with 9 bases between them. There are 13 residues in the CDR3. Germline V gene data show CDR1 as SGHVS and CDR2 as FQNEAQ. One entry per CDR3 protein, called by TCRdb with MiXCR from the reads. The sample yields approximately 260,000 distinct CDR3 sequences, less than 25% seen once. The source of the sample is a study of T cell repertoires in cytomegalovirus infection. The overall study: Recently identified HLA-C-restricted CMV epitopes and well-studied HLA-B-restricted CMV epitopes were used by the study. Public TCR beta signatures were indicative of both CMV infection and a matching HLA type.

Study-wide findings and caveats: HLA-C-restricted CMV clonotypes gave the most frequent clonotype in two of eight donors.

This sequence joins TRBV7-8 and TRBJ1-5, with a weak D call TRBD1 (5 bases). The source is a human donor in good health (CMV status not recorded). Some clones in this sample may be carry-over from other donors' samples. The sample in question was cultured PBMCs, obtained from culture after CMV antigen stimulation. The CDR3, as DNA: TGTGCCAGCAGAGGGGTTTCCAATCAGCCCCAGCATTTT. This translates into CASRGVSNQPQHF.